This T cell receptor beta chain is from a study of post-analysis software for immune sequencing data. Findings and limits, study-wide: Patients used about five TRBV segments, including TRBV5-6, TRBV5-1 and TRBV20-1, more often than controls.

TCR beta libraries were prepared from cDNA with unique molecular identifiers. TCRdb analysed the PCR reads with MiXCR anew, one entry per CDR3 protein. The sample holds some 800,000 distinct CDR3 sequences, approximately 44% seen once. A word on this clonotype: Its specificity is not known.

Looked up from germline, CDR1 is SEHNR and CDR2 is FQNEAQ (reference sequence). Trimming pared 4 bases from V and 3 bases from J, leaving 18 bases between. The length of the CDR3 is 16 residues. The sample taken for sequencing was blood. The chain recombines TRBV7-9 with TRBJ2-5; D remains unclear. This sequence was found in a girl aged 10-17 years with multiple sclerosis. This CDR3 is CASSSNSISWKETQYF. The CDR3 coding sequence is TGTGCCAGCAGCTCAAACAGCATATCCTGGAAAGAGACCCAGTACTTC.